The entry that follows covers one T cell receptor beta chain sequence. The antigen remains undetermined. The PCR employed 60 Vbeta primers together with 13 Jbeta primers. TCRdb keeps only in-frame clones here, not all; method: immunoSEQ multiplex PCR. This sample's table reports roughly 77,000 clones. These data belong to a study of cytomegalovirus exposure and HLA in healthy donors. Background on the study: Among the 300 to 450 genotyped donors, 81% were placed in the Caucasian-associated ancestry cluster. Whole-study results and caveats: About 150 TCR beta chains were listed as cytomegalovirus-associated.

The germline CDR1 and CDR2 sequences are SGDLS and YYNGEE. CDR3 length: 16 residues. V lost 0 bases and J 6 bases, leaving 15 bases between the germline ends. The sequencing sample was made of PBMCs. V is TRBV9 and J is TRBJ1-4; possibly TRBD1 for D (6 bases). The source of this sequence is a female donor in good health and CMV-seropositive. The CDR3 DNA reads as TGTGCCAGCAGCGTAGGCAACAGGGTAAGGGATGAAAAACTGTTTTTT. This gives the protein CASSVGNRVRDEKLFF.